In its sample, the clone carrying this T cell receptor (beta chain) was seen a few times. Antigen unknown. Each TCR beta cDNA library carried unique molecular identifiers. TCRdb used MiXCR to reprocess the PCR reads, holding one entry per CDR3 protein. The data hold about 760,000 distinct CDR3 sequences, with roughly 27% observed a single time. The record originates from a study of post-analysis software for immune sequencing data. For the study at large: Included among the disease courses, which were recorded for the cohort, were relapsing-remitting, secondary progressive and progressive-relapsing multiple sclerosis.

J gave up 6 bases and V 3 bases, and 7 bases lay outside the gene matches. The CDR3 is 15 residues long. Germline V lookup: CDR1 SGHTA, CDR2 FQGNSA. Regarding the study as a whole: Samples from one preparation batch, clustered by F measure, grouped strongly together. There was significantly lower normalized Chao1 diversity in multiple sclerosis patients than in controls. TRBV5-6, TRBV5-1 and TRBV20-1 were among roughly five TRBV segments more frequent in patients than controls.

The chain employs TRBV7-2 and TRBJ2-1; TRBD2 matches at 8 bases. This TCR was sampled from a girl under 18 with multiple sclerosis. Sequences were obtained from blood. CDR3 region: CASSFGRGDPNEQFF. DNA for the CDR3: TGTGCCAGCAGCTTCGGGCGGGGGGATCCCAATGAGCAGTTCTTC.